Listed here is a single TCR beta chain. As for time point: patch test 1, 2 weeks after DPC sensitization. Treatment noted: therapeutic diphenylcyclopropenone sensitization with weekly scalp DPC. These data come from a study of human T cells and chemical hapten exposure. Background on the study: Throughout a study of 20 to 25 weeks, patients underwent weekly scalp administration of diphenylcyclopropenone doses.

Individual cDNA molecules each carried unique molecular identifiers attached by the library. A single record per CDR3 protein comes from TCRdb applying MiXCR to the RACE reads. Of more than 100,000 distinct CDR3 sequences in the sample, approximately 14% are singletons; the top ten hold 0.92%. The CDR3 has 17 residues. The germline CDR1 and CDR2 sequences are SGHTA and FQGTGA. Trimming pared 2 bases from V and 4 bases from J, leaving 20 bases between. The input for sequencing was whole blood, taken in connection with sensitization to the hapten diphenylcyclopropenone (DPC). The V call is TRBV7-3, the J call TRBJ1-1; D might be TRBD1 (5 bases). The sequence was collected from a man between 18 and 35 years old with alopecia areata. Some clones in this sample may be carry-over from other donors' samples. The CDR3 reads CASSLSPGEGKGTEAFF. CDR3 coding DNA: TGTGCCAGCAGCTTATCCCCCGGGGAGGGGAAGGGCACTGAAGCTTTCTTT.